One and the same sample provided the 10 T cell receptor beta chains below, sequenced in a study of shared clonotypes between healthy human individuals. Profiled with immunoSEQ multiplex PCR; TCRdb holds only in-frame clones, not every one. The repertoire includes 2 million to 3 million clones, 93% of them detected once, and roughly 0.36% sits in the top ten. The sequenced material came from naive CD4+ T cells from PBMCs. The subset denotes: CD45RA+ positively selected. The receptors originated from a young man in good health. Some clones in this sample may be carry-over from other donors' samples.

The chain has TRBV5-6 and TRBJ2-7, with 12 nucleotides matching TRBD1. The CDR3 runs to 14 residues. With 4 bases clipped from V and 6 bases from J, the junction kept 5 bases outside the gene matches. The germline V gene encodes CDR1 SGHDT and CDR2 YYEEEE. The CDR3 loop is CASSAGTGGVEQYF. The CDR3 bases are TGTGCCAGCAGCGCGGGGACAGGGGGCGTCGAGCAGTACTTC.

This sequence joins TRBV19 and TRBJ1-1; D gene unclear. Trimming stripped 4 bases from V and 3 bases from J, with 15 bases between. This CDR3 is built from 15 residues. Germline V gives CDR1 LNHDA, CDR2 SQIVND (reference sequence). The CDR3 sequence: CASSTSWSSDTEAFF. In DNA form, the CDR3 reads TGTGCCAGTAGTACGAGCTGGTCGTCGGACACTGAAGCTTTCTTT.

The chain links TRBV28 to TRBJ2-4, with D possibly being TRBD2 (5 bases). CDR3 length: 15 residues. Germline CDR1 is MDHEN and CDR2 is SYDVKM. V was cut by 5 bases and J by 2 bases, with 13 bases left in between. The CDR3 sequence is CASSQAGLTKNIQYF. CDR3 coding DNA: TGTGCCAGCAGTCAGGCGGGCCTAACCAAAAACATTCAGTACTTC.

The table lists this clone with a count of one. This chain uses TRBV5-5 with TRBJ1-4; a possible D gene is TRBD1 (5 bases). The germline V gene has CDR1 SGHKS and CDR2 YYEKEE (reference sequence). There are 15 residues in the CDR3. V was cut by 1 base and J by 3 bases, with 10 bases left in between. The CDR3 nucleotides read TGTGCCAGCAGCTTGTCCGGGGGGGCTAATGAAAAACTGTTTTTT. Translated, it gives CASSLSGGANEKLFF.

In this sample, this clone turned up once. V usage is TRBV25-1 and J usage is TRBJ2-7; 12 bases are shared with TRBD1. From germline, CDR1 is MGHDK and CDR2 SYGVNS. Unmatched junction bases numbered 8, after V lost 4 bases and J lost 4 bases. The CDR3 contains 16 residues. The CDR3 coding sequence is TGTGCCAGCAGTGGAACCCCGGGACAGGGGGCTTACGAGCAGTACTTC. It codes for CASSGTPGQGAYEQYF.

This clone was counted a few times. CDR3 loop: CATSSPKGGLAFF. The CDR3 DNA reads as TGTGCCACCAGCTCCCCAAAGGGGGGTTTAGCTTTCTTT. The gene calls are TRBV15 and TRBJ1-1; perhaps TRBD1 as D (6 bases). Deletions cut 5 bases from V and 10 bases from J, with 17 bases between. Germline values: CDR1 LNHNV, CDR2 YYDKDF (reference sequence). The CDR3 runs to 13 residues. The full variable domain, completed using reference TRBV15 and TRBJ1-1, is DAMVIQNPRYQVTQFGKPVTLSCSQTLNHNVMYWYQQKSSQAPKLLFHYYDKDFNNEADTPDNFQSRRPNTSFCFLDIRSPGLGDTAMYLCATSSPKGGLAFFGQGTRLTVV.

This rearrangement joins TRBV19 to TRBJ2-7; 8 bases agree with TRBD2. The CDR3 extends over 16 amino acids. Germline V gene data show CDR1 as LNHDA and CDR2 as SQIVND (reference sequence). V gave up 4 bases and J gave up 2 bases; unmatched junction bases: 10. The CDR3 region is CASSTPGGAPPYEQYF. The CDR3 nucleotides read TGTGCCAGTAGTACCCCCGGGGGGGCCCCACCCTACGAGCAGTACTTC.

This sequence joins TRBV7-3 and TRBJ1-1, with D unresolved. Deletions cut 5 bases from V and 4 bases from J, with 11 bases between. CDR1 and CDR2 (germline): SGHTA, FQGTGA. The CDR3 length is 13 residues. This chain's CDR3 is CASSKTRGTEAFF. In nucleotides, the CDR3 is TGTGCCAGCAGCAAAACACGGGGCACTGAAGCTTTCTTT.

This chain links TRBV5-5 with TRBJ2-5; no clear D. CDR1 SGHKS and CDR2 YYEKEE come from the germline V gene (reference sequence). V gave up 2 bases and J gave up 5 bases, with 10 bases separating them. CDR3 size: 13 residues. CDR3 sequence: CASSLSVLETQYF. DNA of the CDR3: TGTGCCAGCAGCTTATCGGTTCTCGAGACCCAGTACTTC.

J is TRBJ2-7 and V is TRBV9; 11 bases map to TRBD1. The ends lost 4 bases at V and 2 bases at J; junction bases unmatched: 8. Looked up from germline, CDR1 is SGDLS and CDR2 is YYNGEE. The CDR3 has 16 amino acids. CDR3 region: CASSSLGQGATYEQYF. CDR3 nucleotides: TGTGCCAGCAGCTCCCTAGGACAGGGGGCCACCTACGAGCAGTACTTC.